The subject of this entry is one TCR beta chain. Its antigen is not known. The data are from a study of cytomegalovirus exposure and HLA in healthy donors. Study results and caveats: High specificity and sensitivity for cytomegalovirus status were reported for the classifier.

The germline gives CDR1 MNHEY, CDR2 SVGAGI. Trimming stripped 8 bases from V and 7 bases from J, with 9 bases between. CDR3 length: 11 residues. Here immunoSEQ multiplex PCR was the method, and the copy in TCRdb shows in-frame clones only, minus some. The top ten hold 1.5% to 2% of the sample, which has 100,000 to 150,000 clones, approximately 95% seen once. The sample was PBMCs. This clonotype was sampled from a young man in good health and CMV-seronegative. This sequence joins TRBV6-5 and TRBJ1-5, with D unclear. The CDR3 region is CASGREQPQHF. As DNA, the CDR3 is TGTGCCAGCGGACGGGAGCAGCCCCAGCATTTT.